Below, 10 T cell receptor beta chains from the same sample are listed, as sequenced in a study of siplizumab effects on memory and regulatory T cells. Measured with immunoSEQ multiplex PCR; TCRdb has only the in-frame clones, and not every one. The top ten hold roughly 0.3% of the sample, which has around 86,000 clones, nearly 95% seen once. Sequencing was carried out using non-Treg CD4+ T cells sorted from blood. These receptors originate from a human donor in good health.

The chain carries TRBV19 and TRBJ1-1; D call uncertain. The CDR3 runs 13 residues. V shed 5 bases and J shed 1 base, with 8 bases lying between them. Germline lookup yields CDR1 LNHDA and CDR2 SQIVND (reference sequence). Written as DNA, the CDR3 is TGTGCCAGTAGTGACCGCCCGAACACTGAAGCTTTCTTT. Its protein product is CASSDRPNTEAFF.

This chain connects TRBV7-9 to TRBJ1-2; D unclear. Germline values: CDR1 SEHNR, CDR2 FQNEAQ (reference sequence). V was cut by 1 base and J by 7 bases, with 10 bases left in between. The length of the CDR3 is 13 residues. Here the CDR3 reads CASSLGEEGGYTF. The DNA of the CDR3 is TGTGCCAGCAGCTTAGGGGAAGAGGGTGGCTACACCTTC.

The J gene is TRBJ2-7, the V gene TRBV18; no firm D call. V lost 2 bases to trimming and J lost 3 bases, with 8 bases between them. Germline loops: CDR1 KGHSH, CDR2 LQKENI. The CDR3 has 13 residues. In DNA form, the CDR3 reads TGTGCCAGCTCACCAGTCGGCGGCTACGAGCAGTACTTC. Translated: CASSPVGGYEQYF.

The J gene is TRBJ2-2, the V gene TRBV18; D gene unclear. The V end lost 3 bases, the J end lost 5 bases, and 4 bases lay between the germline ends. Germline lookup yields CDR1 KGHSH and CDR2 LQKENI. CDR3 size: 12 residues. CDR3 nucleotides: TGTGCCAGCTCACCGGCTACCGGGGAGCTGTTTTTT. Translated: CASSPATGELFF.

The chain is built from TRBV5-6 and TRBJ1-2; the D is unclear. CDR1 is SGHDT, CDR2 YYEEEE, per germline. This CDR3 comprises 16 residues. V was pared by 1 base and J by 0 bases, with 13 bases between. DNA for the CDR3: TGTGCCAGCAGCTTGATGGGGTTGGACGCTAACTATGGCTACACCTTC. Its translation is CASSLMGLDANYGYTF.

V usage is TRBV6-6 and J usage is TRBJ1-5; D remains ambiguous. The CDR3 has 13 amino acids. Looked up from germline, CDR1 is MNHNY and CDR2 is SVGAGI (reference sequence). V was cut by 7 bases and J by 2 bases, with 9 bases left in between. This chain's CDR3 is CASTPTGNQPQHF. CDR3 nucleotides: TGTGCCAGCACTCCGACCGGCAATCAGCCCCAGCATTTT.

J is TRBJ2-3 and V is TRBV9; maybe TRBD2 (7 bases). Germline V gene lookup returns CDR1 SGDLS and CDR2 YYNGEE. V was trimmed by 0 bases and J by 3 bases, leaving 11 bases between them. CDR3 length: 15 residues. CDR3 sequence (DNA): TGTGCCAGCAGCGTAGGCGGGGGCTGGACAGATACGCAGTATTTT. It yields the protein CASSVGGGWTDTQYF.

The rearrangement uses TRBV2 and TRBJ2-3; the D is unclear. In germline, CDR1 is SNHLY, CDR2 FYNNEI. The CDR3 is 13 residues long. Trimming removed 6 bases from V and 6 bases from J, with 13 bases in between. The CDR3 DNA reads as TGTGCCAGCAGGTCGCTCCGAGGCGATACGCAGTATTTT. It translates to CASRSLRGDTQYF.

The V and J genes are TRBV19 and TRBJ2-1; the match to TRBD1 covers 8 bases. Germline V lookup: CDR1 LNHDA, CDR2 SQIVND (reference sequence). This CDR3 is 14 amino acids long. After removal of 2 bases from V and 6 bases from J, the junction contained 3 bases not matched to a gene. The CDR3 bases are TGTGCCAGTAGTATAAGGACAGGGAGCAATGAGCAGTTCTTC. It yields the protein CASSIRTGSNEQFF.

This sequence joins TRBV5-1 and TRBJ2-7; possible D gene TRBD1, 6 bases. The CDR3 spans 12 residues. Trimming stripped 4 bases from V and 4 bases from J, with 9 bases between. Germline V gives CDR1 SGHRS, CDR2 YFSETQ. The CDR3 DNA follows: TGCGCCAGCAGCAGCGGACAGTACGAGCAGTACTTC. This translates into CASSSGQYEQYF.